A selection of T cell receptor beta chains follows, all from one sample in a study of T cell responses to AZD1222 COVID-19 vaccine. Measured with immunoSEQ multiplex PCR; TCRdb has only the in-frame clones, and not every one. In the table there are 150,000 to 200,000 clones, around 95% of which are singletons. Material: peripheral blood, obtained on day 0 of AZD1222 vaccination. Receptor source: an adult in good health. Both conserved end residues are part of each CDR3. A D gene is named only where the DNA matches it firmly. Expanded clones get a size class; other rows say once, few or many, or leave the size out.

abundance	d_gene	j_gene	v_gene	CDR3nt	CDR3aa
.	TRBD1	TRBJ1-5	TRBV7-2	TGTGCCAGCAGCTTAGGTAGGGGGCGTCAGCCCCAGCATTTT	CASSLGRGRQPQHF
.	.	TRBJ2-1	TRBV6-5	TGTGCCAGCAGCGACCAGGACCCCCGAGGTTTCTTC	CASSDQDPRGFF
.	.	TRBJ1-5	TRBV18	TGTGCCAGCTCACTCTTACAGGGTACTAATCAGCCCCAGCATTTT	CASSLLQGTNQPQHF
once	TRBD2	TRBJ2-3	TRBV15	TGTGCCACCAGCGGAACTAGCGGGAGTCCAGATACGCAGTATTTT	CATSGTSGSPDTQYF
.	.	TRBJ1-1	TRBV7-9	TGTGCCAGCAGCTTGGGGTATGGAGGGCTGAACACTGAAGCTTTCTTT	CASSLGYGGLNTEAFF
few	TRBD2	TRBJ2-5	TRBV5-4	TGTGCCAGCAGCCCGGGACTAGCGGGAGGGCCTGAAGAGACCCAGTACTTC	CASSPGLAGGPEETQYF
.	.	TRBJ1-3	TRBV6-1	TGTGCCAGCAGTGAGGACTCTGGAAACACCATATATTTT	CASSEDSGNTIYF
.	.	TRBJ2-2	TRBV27	TGTGCCAGCAGTTTATCCCAGACCACCGGGGAGCTGTTTTTT	CASSLSQTTGELFF
.	.	TRBJ1-6	TRBV5-5	TGTGCCAGCAGCTTGAGTTTGGGGTTACCAGCTTCGAATTCACCCCTCCACTTT	CASSLSLGLPASNSPLHF
.	.	TRBJ1-5	TRBV25-1	TGTGCCAGCAGTGAGAATAGCAATCAGCCCCAGCATTTT	CASSENSNQPQHF
.	TRBD1	TRBJ1-2	TRBV19	TGTGCCAGTAGTCCAGTTGAGCGGACAGGGGTATTTGGCTACACCTTC	CASSPVERTGVFGYTF
.	.	TRBJ1-4	TRBV25-1	TGTGCCAGCAGTGCCCCAGCAGTGGAGTTTGAAAAACTGTTTTTT	CASSAPAVEFEKLFF
.	.	TRBJ1-2	TRBV7-2	TGTGCCAGCAGCTTATTTTTGGGGTTGGATAACTATGGCTACACCTTC	CASSLFLGLDNYGYTF
.	TRBD1	TRBJ1-5	TRBV27	TGTGCCAGCAGTCGGGACAGAGCTAATAGCAATCAGCCCCAGCATTTT	CASSRDRANSNQPQHF
.	TRBD2	TRBJ2-1	TRBV19	TGTGCCAGTAGTATCTCTAGCGGGAGGTCCCTGTTCTTC	CASSISSGRSLFF
once	TRBD1	TRBJ2-2	TRBV11-2	TGTGCCAGCAGACAGGGACAGGGAGGCACCGGGGAGCTGTTTTTT	CASRQGQGGTGELFF
.	.	TRBJ2-2	TRBV13	TGTGCCAGGAGAGACCTAGTGACCGGGGAGCTGTTTTTT	CARRDLVTGELFF
.	.	TRBJ1-5	TRBV19	TGTGCCAGTAGTATCGGAAAGGTCCAAGGCAATCAGCCCCAGCATTTT	CASSIGKVQGNQPQHF
once	TRBD1	TRBJ1-2	TRBV28	TGTGCCAGCAGTTTAGACAGGGTGGACTATGGCTACACCTTC	CASSLDRVDYGYTF
.	.	TRBJ2-7	TRBV30	TGTGCCTGGAGTGAGGGACGTCACGAGCAGTACTTC	CAWSEGRHEQYF
once	.	TRBJ2-1	TRBV7-9	TGTGCCAGCAGCCCGAATCTGGGCTCCTACAATGAGCAGTTCTTC	CASSPNLGSYNEQFF
.	.	TRBJ1-5	TRBV2	TGTGCCAGCAGCGGCTGGGACAATCAGCCCCAGCATTTT	CASSGWDNQPQHF
.	.	TRBJ1-1	TRBV28	TGTGCCAGCACCCTCCTCGACAGGCCTGAAGCTTTCTTT	CASTLLDRPEAFF
.	.	TRBJ1-2	TRBV4-1	TGCGCCAGCAGCCAAACCCCAAGAGGCTACACCTTC	CASSQTPRGYTF
once	.	TRBJ2-7	TRBV30	TGTGCCTGGAGTGTAGGCGGAACCTACGAGCAGTACTTC	CAWSVGGTYEQYF
.	TRBD1	TRBJ1-2	TRBV3-1/TRBV3-2	TGTGCCAGCAGCCCATTACAGGGGAACTATGGCTACACCTTC	CASSPLQGNYGYTF
.	.	TRBJ1-3	TRBV7-8	TGTGCCAGCAACTCATTTGGACGCCGCTACTCTGGAAACACCATATATTTT	CASNSFGRRYSGNTIYF
.	.	TRBJ1-1	TRBV19	TGTGCCAGTAGTATTCGAGGGGTTAACCCTGAAGCTTTCTTT	CASSIRGVNPEAFF
.	.	TRBJ1-1	TRBV4-1	TGCGCCAGCAGCCTTGGCTGGGGAGACACTGAAGCTTTCTTT	CASSLGWGDTEAFF
.	.	TRBJ1-1	TRBV7-9	TGTGCCAGCAGCTTAGAATGGGGACACAACACTGAAGCTTTCTTT	CASSLEWGHNTEAFF
.	TRBD1	TRBJ1-1	TRBV28	TGTGCCAGCAGTCGCCCCCCAGGGGGTATGAACACTGAAGCTTTCTTT	CASSRPPGGMNTEAFF
.	TRBD1	TRBJ2-1	TRBV14	TGTGCCAGCAGCCGGGACAGGCACAATGAGCAGTTCTTC	CASSRDRHNEQFF
.	.	TRBJ1-1	TRBV10-3	TGTGCCATCAGTGAGTATGAAGGGTGGGAAGGGAACACTGAAGCTTTCTTT	CAISEYEGWEGNTEAFF
few	.	TRBJ1-1	TRBV5-6	TGTGCCAGCAGCTTGGGCAGAGAAGCTTTCTTT	CASSLGREAFF
.	.	TRBJ2-5	TRBV18	TGTGCCAGCTCCCCGGGGCCGCAAGAGACCCAGTACTTC	CASSPGPQETQYF
.	TRBD2	TRBJ2-1	TRBV30	TGTGCCTGGAGCGGGCTCGGGAGGCCGGGGCATGAGCAGTTCTTC	CAWSGLGRPGHEQFF
.	.	TRBJ1-2	TRBV5-1	TGCGCCAGCAGCCCGGCGGGGGGCAAGGGGGGCTATGGCTACACCTTC	CASSPAGGKGGYGYTF
.	.	TRBJ1-3	TRBV5-6	TGTGCCAGCAGCCCCGCCGGGGGGAACACCATATATTTT	CASSPAGGNTIYF
.	.	TRBJ1-5	TRBV2	TGTGCCAGCAGATTTAACAGTGCCAATCAGCCCCAGCATTTT	CASRFNSANQPQHF
.	TRBD1	TRBJ2-1	TRBV14	TGTGCCAGCAGCCAAAGACAGGGAGAGCAGTTCTTC	CASSQRQGEQFF
.	.	TRBJ1-2	TRBV28	TGTGCCAGCAGTTCCTTCAGGGCAGGGCGCTATGGCTACACCTTC	CASSSFRAGRYGYTF
.	.	TRBJ1-1	TRBV5-1	TGCGCCAGCAGCCCCCAAGCCGGGCTGAACACTGAAGCTTTCTTT	CASSPQAGLNTEAFF
once	.	TRBJ2-4	TRBV9	TGTGCCAGCAGCGTAGAACCAATCGACCTAGCCAAAAACATTCAGTACTTC	CASSVEPIDLAKNIQYF
.	.	TRBJ1-3	TRBV3-1/TRBV3-2	TGTGCCAGCAGCCGAGCAGGGCCCCGCTCTGGAAACACCATATATTTT	CASSRAGPRSGNTIYF
few	TRBD1	TRBJ1-1	TRBV28	TGTGCCAGCATCCCCGGGACAGGGAACACTGAAGCTTTCTTT	CASIPGTGNTEAFF
.	.	TRBJ1-3	TRBV14	TGTGCCAGCAGCCAAGGATGGTTGGCCGGAAACACCATATATTTT	CASSQGWLAGNTIYF
.	.	TRBJ1-1	TRBV7-9	TGTGCCAGCAGCTTAAGTGGACACCGGAACACTGAAGCTTTCTTT	CASSLSGHRNTEAFF
few	TRBD1	TRBJ1-4	TRBV5-1	TGCGCCAGCGCCGACGGACAGGGGGATGAAAAACTGTTTTTT	CASADGQGDEKLFF
.	.	TRBJ1-2	TRBV9	TGTGCCAGCAGCGTAGGGGGAACCCATGGCTACACCTTC	CASSVGGTHGYTF
.	TRBD2	TRBJ2-7	TRBV11-1	TGTGCCAGCAGCGAAGGACTAGCGGGGACTTACGAGCAGTACTTC	CASSEGLAGTYEQYF
.	TRBD1	TRBJ1-2	TRBV30	TGTGCCTGGAGTAGGGCCATCACCGGGACAGGGAAGTTTAATGGCTACACCTTC	CAWSRAITGTGKFNGYTF
.	.	TRBJ2-2	TRBV19	TGTGCCAGTACCACGGTGGGGTTAAGGGTCGGGGAGCTGTTTTTT	CASTTVGLRVGELFF